This T cell receptor (beta chain) was recovered during a study of cytomegalovirus exposure and HLA in healthy donors. Study outcomes and limitations: Common viral pathogens seemed to be connected with several of the most significant clusters, according to a later analysis. Among immune exposure information, only CMV serostatus was available. The study recorded over 150 TCR beta chains that were cytomegalovirus-associated.

The CDR3 is 17 amino acids. Germline assignment: CDR1 MDHEN and CDR2 SYDVKM. J gave up 7 bases and V 3 bases, and 15 bases lay outside the gene matches. Vbeta (60) and Jbeta (13) primers were used in the PCR. Produced via immunoSEQ multiplex PCR; TCRdb's table is partial and in-frame only. The table lists around 44,000 clones, 87% of them singletons. About this clone itself: Its antigen is not known.

This TCR derives from a woman aged 40 to 49 in good health and CMV-seropositive. Sequenced: PBMCs. The chain is built from TRBV28 and TRBJ2-7, with 10 bases matching TRBD2. DNA for the CDR3: TGTGCCAGCAGTTTCCCCTTAGCGGGAGGTAGGAATAGGGAGCAGTACTTC. Translating it yields CASSFPLAGGRNREQYF.